The following is a T cell receptor (beta chain) sequence with its context. Measured with immunoSEQ multiplex PCR; TCRdb has only the in-frame clones, and not every one. This sample yields roughly 18,000 clones, of which around 84% are seen a single time; around a tenth belongs to the top ten. This sample is drawn from a study of control samples from healthy donors and cancer patients. V lost 3 bases, J lost 5 bases, and 8 bases lay in between. This CDR3 region has 13 residues. The germline gives CDR1 MNHNS, CDR2 SASEGT. Sequencing used PBMCs. The TCR comes from an older woman with colorectal cancer. The V and J genes are TRBV6-1 and TRBJ1-5; no definite D call. The CDR3 sequence: CASSENTDQPQHF. In DNA form, the CDR3 reads TGTGCCAGCAGTGAGAATACTGATCAGCCCCAGCATTTT.